This T cell receptor (beta chain) was recovered during a study of glioma-infiltrating T cells. Germline V gene sequence: CDR1 MNHNY, CDR2 SVGAGI (reference sequence). V lost 0 bases and J lost 9, with 14 bases in between. The CDR3 covers 14 residues. Using RNA template, CDR3s of TCR alpha and beta were amplified with iRepertoire arm-PCR. TCRdb re-called the multiplex PCR reads through MiXCR, storing one row per CDR3 protein. The table lists approximately 140,000 distinct CDR3 sequences, about 25% of them singletons, with about 30% in the top ten. The genes are TRBV6-6 and TRBJ1-1; D may be TRBD1 (5 bases). The source is a human donor with low-grade glioma or glioblastoma, undergoing nonglioma brain surgery, or in good health (not recorded which). The specimen was glioma tissue, nonneoplastic brain tissue, or PBMCs (not recorded which). As DNA, the CDR3 is TGTGCCAGCAGTTACTCGAGGCGAGGGGCCCAAGCTTTCTTT. This translates into CASSYSRRGAQAFF.